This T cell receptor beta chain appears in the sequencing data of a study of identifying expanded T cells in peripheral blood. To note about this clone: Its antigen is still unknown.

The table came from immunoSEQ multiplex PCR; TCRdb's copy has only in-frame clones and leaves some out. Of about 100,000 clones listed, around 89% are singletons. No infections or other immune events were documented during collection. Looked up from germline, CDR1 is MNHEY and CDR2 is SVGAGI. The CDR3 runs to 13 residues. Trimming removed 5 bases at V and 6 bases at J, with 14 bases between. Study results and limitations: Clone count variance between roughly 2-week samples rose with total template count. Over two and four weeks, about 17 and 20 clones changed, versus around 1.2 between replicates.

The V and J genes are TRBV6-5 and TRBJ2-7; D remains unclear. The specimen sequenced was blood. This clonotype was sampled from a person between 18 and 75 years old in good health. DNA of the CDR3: TGTGCCAGCAGTCGAGACGGTGCCCTCGAGCAGTACTTC. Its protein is CASSRDGALEQYF.